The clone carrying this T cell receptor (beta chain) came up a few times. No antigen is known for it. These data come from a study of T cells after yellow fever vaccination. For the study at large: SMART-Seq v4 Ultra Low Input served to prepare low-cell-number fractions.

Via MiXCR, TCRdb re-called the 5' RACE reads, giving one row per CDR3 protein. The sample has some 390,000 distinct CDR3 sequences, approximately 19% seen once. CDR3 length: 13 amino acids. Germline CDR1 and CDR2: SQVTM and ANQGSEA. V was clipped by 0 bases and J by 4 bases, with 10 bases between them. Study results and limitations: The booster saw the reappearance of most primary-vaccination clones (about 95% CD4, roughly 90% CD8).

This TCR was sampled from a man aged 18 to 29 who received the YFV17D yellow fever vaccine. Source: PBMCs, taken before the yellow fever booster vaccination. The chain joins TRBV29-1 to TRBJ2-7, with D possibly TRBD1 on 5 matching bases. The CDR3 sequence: CSVEEDTGYEQYF. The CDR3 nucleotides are TGCAGCGTTGAAGAGGACACCGGATACGAGCAGTACTTC.